Listed below are T cell receptor beta chains from one sample, sequenced in a study of T-cell reconstitution after alpha-beta-depleted transplantation in children. TCRdb reprocessed the PCR reads via MiXCR and lists one record per CDR3 protein. The sample includes 500,000 to 650,000 distinct CDR3 sequences, approximately 10% of them seen just once. This material consisted of PBMCs, mostly from graft donor cells, taken 180 days after TCRalphabeta/CD19-depleted stem cell transplant. The receptors shown here come from a female patient aged 2 to 10 who had a stem cell transplant for aplastic anemia, so the T cells may come from the graft donor. The CDR3 runs from the conserved cysteine through the conserved F or W. Fields, in order: J gene, V gene, CDR3 length, D gene, clone size, CDR3 DNA, CDR3 protein. D genes are given only for firm matches. The listing skips clone size in some rows; elsewhere it reads once, few, many or a size class.

J: TRBJ2-4
V: TRBV5-1
length: 14
D: TRBD1
size: .
DNA: TGCGCCAGCAGCACTACCGGGACAGGGAAAGTTCAGTACTTC
CDR3: CASSTTGTGKVQYF

J: TRBJ2-1
V: TRBV6-2/TRBV6-3
length: 16
D: TRBD2
size: few
DNA: TGTGCCAGCAGTTACCCCGGGACTAGAGCCTTCCATGAGCAGTTCTTC
CDR3: CASSYPGTRAFHEQFF

J: TRBJ1-1
V: TRBV6-1
length: 15
D: .
size: .
DNA: TGTGCCAGCAGTCCGCAGGGCGGGAAGAACACTGAAGCTTTCTTT
CDR3: CASSPQGGKNTEAFF

J: TRBJ2-5
V: TRBV7-2
length: 15
D: TRBD1
size: few
DNA: TGTGCCAGCAGTTCCGAGACAGGGCTACAAGAGACCCAGTACTTC
CDR3: CASSSETGLQETQYF

J: TRBJ2-7
V: TRBV29-1
length: 11
D: .
size: many
DNA: TGCAGCGTGGTCGGAGGCCACGAGCAGTACTTC
CDR3: CSVVGGHEQYF

J: TRBJ1-6
V: TRBV21-1
length: 16
D: .
size: .
DNA: TGTGCCAGCAGCAAAGCGGGCAGGGTCGGGGATTCACCCCTCCACTTT
CDR3: CASSKAGRVGDSPLHF

J: TRBJ1-2
V: TRBV7-3
length: 13
D: .
size: few
DNA: TGTGCCAGCAGGTTGGAAGAGGACTATGGCTACACCTTC
CDR3: CASRLEEDYGYTF

J: TRBJ1-3
V: TRBV7-2
length: 16
D: TRBD1
size: few
DNA: TGTGCCAGCAGCCGACTGACAGGGGACTCTGGAAACACCATATATTTT
CDR3: CASSRLTGDSGNTIYF

J: TRBJ2-3
V: TRBV15
length: 18
D: TRBD2
size: .
DNA: TGTGCCACCAGCAGAGATCCCAGTGGGAGGGGTTGGACAGATACGCAGTATTTT
CDR3: CATSRDPSGRGWTDTQYF

J: TRBJ1-4
V: TRBV14
length: 16
D: .
size: few
DNA: TGTGCCAGCAGCGAAATACCGGGACGGAGTAATGAAAAACTGTTTTTT
CDR3: CASSEIPGRSNEKLFF

J: TRBJ1-2
V: TRBV4-3
length: 13
D: .
size: .
DNA: TGCGCCAGCAGCCAAGAAGGGGTACGCGGCTACACCTTC
CDR3: CASSQEGVRGYTF